Sequencing of this T cell receptor (beta chain) was carried out in a study of blood T cells in healthy people across ages. Then a second PCR, running about 6 to 11 cycles, was carried out with a sample-barcoded 5' primer and a J-beta primer mix. TCRdb reprocessed the 5' RACE reads via MiXCR and lists one record per CDR3 protein. This sample has 850,000 to 1,000,000 distinct CDR3 sequences, with roughly 47% found just once. This receptor was taken from an older woman in good health. Sequencing used blood.

The CDR3 coding sequence is TGTGCCAGCAGCCGGGGACAGTGGGCGACCCAGTACTTC. Amino acids: CASSRGQWATQYF. The chain links TRBV7-3 to TRBJ2-5; 7 nucleotides match TRBD1. This CDR3 is built from 13 residues. Germline loops: CDR1 SGHTA, CDR2 FQGTGA. With 5 bases clipped from V and 7 bases from J, the junction kept 7 bases outside the gene matches.